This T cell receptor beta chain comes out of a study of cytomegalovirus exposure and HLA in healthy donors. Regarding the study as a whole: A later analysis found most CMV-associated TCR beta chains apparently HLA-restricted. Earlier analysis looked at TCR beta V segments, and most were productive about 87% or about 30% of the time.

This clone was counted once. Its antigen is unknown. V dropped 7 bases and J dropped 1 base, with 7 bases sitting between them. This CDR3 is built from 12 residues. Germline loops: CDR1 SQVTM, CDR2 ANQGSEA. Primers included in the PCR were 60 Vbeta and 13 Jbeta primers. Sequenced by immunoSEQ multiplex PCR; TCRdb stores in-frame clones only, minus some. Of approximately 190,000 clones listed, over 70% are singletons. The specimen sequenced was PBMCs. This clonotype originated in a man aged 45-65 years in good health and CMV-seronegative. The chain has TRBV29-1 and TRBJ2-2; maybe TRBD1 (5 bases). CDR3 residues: CSAGQNTGELFF. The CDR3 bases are TGCAGCGCCGGACAGAACACCGGGGAGCTGTTTTTT.